A single sample is the source of the 2 T cell receptor beta chains below, sequenced in a study of blood T cells in healthy people across ages. Using a J-beta primer mix together with a sample-barcoded 5' primer, a second PCR was run for about 7 to 12 cycles. Each CDR3 protein gets one entry after TCRdb re-called the 5' RACE reads with MiXCR. This sample has about 730,000 distinct CDR3 sequences; roughly 41% occur once, and the top ten carry under 25%. Specimen: blood. The source of these receptors is a woman in her fifties or sixties in good health.

The J gene is TRBJ1-2, the V gene TRBV19; D may be TRBD1 (5 bases). Per the germline V gene, CDR1 is LNHDA and CDR2 is SQIVND (reference sequence). The length of the CDR3 is 13 residues. V lost 3 bases to trimming and J lost 7 bases, with 12 bases between them. CDR3 sequence reads: CASSMGDLTGYTF. CDR3 in DNA: TGTGCCAGTAGTATGGGGGATCTCACTGGCTACACCTTC.

V is TRBV27 and J is TRBJ2-7; either TRBD1 or TRBD2 may fit D (5 bases each). Trimming cost V 8 bases and J 3 bases, with 14 bases left between them. This CDR3 is 13 amino acids long. The germline V gene encodes CDR1 MNHEY and CDR2 SMNVEV (reference sequence). The CDR3 DNA reads TGTGCCAGCGGGACCCGGGACGACTACGAGCAGTACTTC. It is translated as CASGTRDDYEQYF.